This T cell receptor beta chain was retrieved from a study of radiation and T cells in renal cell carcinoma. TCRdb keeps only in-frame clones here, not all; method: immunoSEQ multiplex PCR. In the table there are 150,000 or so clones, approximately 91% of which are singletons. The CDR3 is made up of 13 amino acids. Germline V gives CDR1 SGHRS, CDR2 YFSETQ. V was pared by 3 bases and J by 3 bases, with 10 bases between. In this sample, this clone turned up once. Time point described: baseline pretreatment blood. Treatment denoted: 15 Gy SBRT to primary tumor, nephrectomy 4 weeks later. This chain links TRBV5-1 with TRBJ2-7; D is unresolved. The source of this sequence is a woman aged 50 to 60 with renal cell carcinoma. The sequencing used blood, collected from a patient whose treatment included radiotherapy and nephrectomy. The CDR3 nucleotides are TGCGCCAGCAGCTCACCCCAGAACTACGAGCAGTACTTC. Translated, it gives CASSSPQNYEQYF. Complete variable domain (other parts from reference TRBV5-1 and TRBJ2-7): KAGVTQTPRYLIKTRGQQVTLSCSPISGHRSVSWYQQTPGQGLQFLFEYFSETQRNKGNFPGRFSGRQFSNSRSEMNVSTLELGDSALYLCASSSPQNYEQYFGPGTRLTVT.